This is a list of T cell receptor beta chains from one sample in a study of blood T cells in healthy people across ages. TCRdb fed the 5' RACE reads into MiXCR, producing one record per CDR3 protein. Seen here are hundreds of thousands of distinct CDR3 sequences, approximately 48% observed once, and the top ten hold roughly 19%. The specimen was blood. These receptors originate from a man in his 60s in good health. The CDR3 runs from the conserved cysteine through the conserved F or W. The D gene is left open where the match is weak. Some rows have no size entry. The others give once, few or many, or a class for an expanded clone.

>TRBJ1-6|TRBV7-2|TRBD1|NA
CASSPFQNGQGNSPLHF
TGTGCCAGCAGCCCTTTTCAAAACGGACAGGGGAATTCACCCCTCCACTTT
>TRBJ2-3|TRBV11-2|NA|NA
CAIGVSTDTQYF
TGTGCCATAGGAGTAAGCACAGATACGCAGTATTTT
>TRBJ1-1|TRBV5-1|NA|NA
CASSLFGVGDTEAFF
TGCGCCAGCAGCTTGTTCGGTGTAGGGGACACTGAAGCTTTCTTT
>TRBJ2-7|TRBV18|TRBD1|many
CASSQDREQYF
TGTGCCAGCTCGCAGGACAGGGAACAGTACTTC
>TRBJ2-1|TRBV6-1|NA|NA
CASKDGFGGPRMNEQFF
TGTGCCAGCAAGGACGGGTTCGGGGGGCCTCGAATGAATGAGCAGTTCTTC
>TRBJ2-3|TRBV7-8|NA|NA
CASSLSSSISTDTQYF
TGTGCCAGCAGCTTAAGCTCGAGCATCAGCACAGATACGCAGTATTTT
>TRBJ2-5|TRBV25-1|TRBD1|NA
CASSETGQLEEETQYF
TGTGCCAGCAGTGAAACGGGACAGTTAGAAGAAGAGACCCAGTACTTC
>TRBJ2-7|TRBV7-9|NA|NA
CASSLFGHEQYF
TGTGCCAGCAGCTTATTTGGCCACGAGCAGTACTTC
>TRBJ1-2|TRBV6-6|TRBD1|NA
CASRGGQGYGYTF
TGTGCCAGCAGGGGAGGACAGGGCTATGGCTACACCTTC
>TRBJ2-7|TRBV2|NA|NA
CARSVLGGYEQYF
TGTGCCCGCAGTGTTTTGGGAGGTTACGAGCAGTACTTC
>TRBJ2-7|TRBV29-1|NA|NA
CSVQPAYEQYF
TGCAGCGTCCAGCCAGCCTATGAGCAGTACTTC
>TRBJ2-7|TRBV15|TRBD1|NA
CATSKWTGAPSYEQYF
TGTGCCACCAGCAAATGGACAGGGGCGCCGTCCTACGAGCAGTACTTC
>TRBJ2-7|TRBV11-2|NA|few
CASSPTQAGRLYEQYF
TGTGCCAGCAGCCCGACCCAGGCAGGGAGACTCTACGAGCAGTACTTC
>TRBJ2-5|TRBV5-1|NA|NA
CASSGGGLQETQYF
TGCGCCAGCAGCGGAGGGGGTTTACAAGAGACCCAGTACTTC
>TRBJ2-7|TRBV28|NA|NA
CASSSIPYEQYF
TGTGCCAGCAGTTCGATTCCTTACGAGCAGTACTTC
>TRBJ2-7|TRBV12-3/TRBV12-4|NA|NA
CASSPLDGPAYEQYF
TGTGCCAGCAGTCCCCTGGACGGGCCTGCCTACGAGCAGTACTTC
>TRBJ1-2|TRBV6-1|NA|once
CASKVSPGTSYGYTF
TGTGCCAGCAAAGTCTCACCCGGGACAAGCTATGGCTACACCTTC
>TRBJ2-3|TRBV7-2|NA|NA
CASSISGPFATSTDTQYF
TGTGCCAGCAGTATTAGTGGCCCCTTTGCAACTAGCACAGATACGCAGTATTTT
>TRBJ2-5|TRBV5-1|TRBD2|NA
CASSLARTSGRETQYF
TGCGCCAGCAGCTTGGCGAGGACTAGCGGGAGAGAGACCCAGTACTTC
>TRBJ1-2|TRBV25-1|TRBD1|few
CASSSQGAANYGYTF
TGTGCCAGCAGTTCGCAGGGGGCTGCCAACTATGGCTACACCTTC
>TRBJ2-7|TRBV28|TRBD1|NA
CASSGIGTGGYEQYF
TGTGCCAGCAGTGGTATTGGGACAGGGGGTTACGAGCAGTACTTC
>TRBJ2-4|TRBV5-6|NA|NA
CASSLAVGRAKNIQYF
TGTGCCAGCAGCTTGGCGGTGGGTAGGGCCAAAAACATTCAGTACTTC
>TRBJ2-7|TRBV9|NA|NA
CASSPSPKRTPYEQYF
TGTGCCAGCAGCCCCTCGCCGAAGCGGACCCCCTACGAGCAGTACTTC
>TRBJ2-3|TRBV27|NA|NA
CASSLTAISSTDTQYF
TGTGCCAGCAGTCTGACGGCGATTTCTAGCACAGATACGCAGTATTTT
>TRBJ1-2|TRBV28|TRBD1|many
CASRRDRVGGGYTF
TGTGCCAGCAGACGGGACAGGGTCGGCGGTGGCTACACCTTC
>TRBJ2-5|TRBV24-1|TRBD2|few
CATSDPSPGGLETQYF
TGTGCCACCAGTGATCCCTCCCCGGGGGGGCTAGAGACCCAGTACTTC
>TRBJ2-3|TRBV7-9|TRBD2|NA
CASSLTSGLRDTQYF
TGTGCCAGCAGCTTGACTAGCGGGCTGCGAGATACGCAGTATTTT
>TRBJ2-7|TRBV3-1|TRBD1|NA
CASSQGDREKQYF
TGTGCCAGCAGCCAAGGCGACAGGGAAAAGCAGTACTTC
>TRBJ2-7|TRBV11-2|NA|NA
CASSLEWDLTYEQYF
TGTGCCAGCAGCTTAGAGTGGGACTTAACCTACGAGCAGTACTTC
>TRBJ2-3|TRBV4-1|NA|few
CASSPSRGDTQYF
TGCGCCAGCAGCCCGTCGAGGGGGGATACGCAGTATTTT
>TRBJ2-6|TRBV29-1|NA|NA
CSVQVTTGANVQTF
TGCAGCGTTCAGGTGACGACTGGGGCCAACGTCCAGACTTTC
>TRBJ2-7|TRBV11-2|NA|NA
CASSPRAKEQYF
TGTGCCAGCAGCCCTAGGGCAAAAGAGCAGTACTTC
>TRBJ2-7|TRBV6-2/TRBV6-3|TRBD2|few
CASSPLAGGYNEQYF
TGTGCCAGCAGTCCGCTAGCGGGGGGGTACAACGAGCAGTACTTC
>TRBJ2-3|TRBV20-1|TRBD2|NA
CSARKGLAGTDTQYF
TGCAGTGCTAGAAAGGGACTAGCCGGCACAGATACGCAGTATTTT
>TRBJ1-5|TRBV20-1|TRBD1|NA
CSARQGSGRQPQHF
TGCAGTGCTCGACAGGGGTCAGGTCGTCAGCCCCAGCATTTT
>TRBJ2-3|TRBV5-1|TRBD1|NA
CASSPPTGATTDTQYF
TGCGCCAGCAGCCCCCCGACAGGGGCAACCACAGATACGCAGTATTTT
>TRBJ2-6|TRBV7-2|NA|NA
CASSGRGANVLTF
TGTGCCAGCAGCGGCCGGGGGGCCAACGTCCTGACTTTC
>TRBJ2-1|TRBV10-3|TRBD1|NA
CAISEWTGGNEQFF
TGTGCCATCAGTGAGTGGACAGGGGGGAATGAGCAGTTCTTC
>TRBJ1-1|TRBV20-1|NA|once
CSARDLGTGGMNTEAFF
TGCAGTGCTAGAGATCTGGGGACGGGGGGCATGAACACTGAAGCTTTCTTT